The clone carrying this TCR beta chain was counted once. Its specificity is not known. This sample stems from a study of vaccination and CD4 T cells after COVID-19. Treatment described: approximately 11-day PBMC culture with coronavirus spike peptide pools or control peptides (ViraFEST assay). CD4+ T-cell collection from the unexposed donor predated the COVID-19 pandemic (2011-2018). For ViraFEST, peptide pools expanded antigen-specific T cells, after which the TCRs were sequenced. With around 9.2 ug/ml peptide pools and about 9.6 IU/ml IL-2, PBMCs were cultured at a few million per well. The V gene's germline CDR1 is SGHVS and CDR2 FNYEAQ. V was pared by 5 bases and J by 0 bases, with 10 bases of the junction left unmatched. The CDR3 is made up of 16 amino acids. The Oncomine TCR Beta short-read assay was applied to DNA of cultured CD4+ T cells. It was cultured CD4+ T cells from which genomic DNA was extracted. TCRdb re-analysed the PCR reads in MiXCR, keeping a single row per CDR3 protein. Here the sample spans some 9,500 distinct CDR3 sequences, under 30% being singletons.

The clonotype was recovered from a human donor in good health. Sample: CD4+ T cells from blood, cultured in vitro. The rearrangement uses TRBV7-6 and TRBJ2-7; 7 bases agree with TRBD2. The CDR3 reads CASSPGGALSSYEQYF. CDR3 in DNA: TGTGCCAGCAGCCCGGGGGGTGCGCTTAGCTCCTACGAGCAGTACTTC.